What follows are 21 T cell receptor beta chains derived from one specimen sequenced in a study of blood T cell repertoires in COVID-19. Measured with immunoSEQ multiplex PCR; TCRdb has only the in-frame clones, and not every one. The data show under 90,000 clones, approximately 90% seen once. Sequenced: peripheral blood. The receptors here all came from a woman aged 45-65 years with COVID-19, enrolled during active disease.

The chain couples TRBV7-8 to TRBJ2-7; D is unclear. The germline V and J ends were trimmed by 2 bases and 2 bases, with 7 bases remaining between them. CDR1 and CDR2 from the germline V gene are SGHVS and FQNEAQ. The CDR3 is made up of 13 amino acids. The DNA for the CDR3 is TGTGCCAGCAGCTTATCCCTTGCCTACGAGCAGTACTTC. It yields the protein CASSLSLAYEQYF.

The CDR3 bases are TGTGCCAGCAGCTCTATTGGGACAGGGGGTGAAAAACTGTTTTTT. The encoded protein is CASSSIGTGGEKLFF. The chain has TRBV7-6 and TRBJ1-4, with TRBD1 identical over 11 bases. The CDR3 consists of 15 residues. Trimming cost V 4 bases and J 7 bases; bases outside gene matches: 5. Germline V lookup: CDR1 SGHVS, CDR2 FNYEAQ.

V usage is TRBV28 and J usage is TRBJ2-7, with D maybe TRBD2 (6 bases). Between the trimmed V and J ends, which lost 4 bases and 1 base, there was a span of 14 bases. Germline V gives CDR1 MDHEN, CDR2 SYDVKM. The CDR3 contains 15 residues. The CDR3 region has the DNA TGTGCCAGCAGTTCTGTGGGCCGGGGGTCCTACGAGCAGTACTTC. Its protein is CASSSVGRGSYEQYF.

This chain links TRBV7-2 with TRBJ2-1, with TRBD1 matching 10 bases. The germline V gene has CDR1 SGHTA and CDR2 FQGNSA. Germline trimming cut 1 base from V and 7 bases from J; bases unmatched to any gene: 13. The length of the CDR3 is 18 residues. As DNA, the CDR3 is TGTGCCAGCAGCTTAGGTGTGGGCTGGGACAGGGGAGTGAATGAGCAGTTCTTC. The encoded protein is CASSLGVGWDRGVNEQFF.

The V and J genes are TRBV28 and TRBJ1-3, with D perhaps matching TRBD1 (6 bases). This CDR3 is 14 amino acids long. Trimming cost V 7 bases and J 4 bases, with 14 bases left between them. In germline, CDR1 is MDHEN, CDR2 SYDVKM. The CDR3 sequence is CASTMGGLGNTIYF. The CDR3 region has the DNA TGTGCCAGCACCATGGGGGGGCTAGGAAACACCATATATTTT.

V gene TRBV10-3 combines with J gene TRBJ2-5, with D possibly TRBD2 on 7 matching bases. Looked up from germline, CDR1 is ENHRY and CDR2 is SYGVKD. Trimming left V 10 bases short and J 5 bases short, with 23 bases between. CDR3 length equals 15 residues. Here the CDR3 DNA reads TGTGCCACCAAGGGGGGAGGGCCTGTTTCCGAGACCCAGTACTTC. This codes for CATKGGGPVSETQYF.

The chain carries TRBV5-1 and TRBJ2-1, with 12 bases aligning to TRBD1. The ends lost 4 bases at V and 2 bases at J; junction bases unmatched: 4. Germline V gene data show CDR1 as SGHRS and CDR2 as YFSETQ. The CDR3 is 16 residues long. The CDR3 DNA sequence: TGCGCCAGCAGCGGGGGGACAGGGGGCCCCTACAATGAGCAGTTCTTC. It specifies CASSGGTGGPYNEQFF.

J is TRBJ2-7 and V is TRBV28; TRBD1 matches at 7 bases. Trimming cost V 6 bases and J 2 bases; bases outside gene matches: 7. CDR1 is MDHEN, CDR2 SYDVKM, per germline. The CDR3 extends over 14 amino acids. The CDR3 DNA sequence: TGTGCCAGCAGATTCGACAGGGACCCCTACGAGCAGTACTTC. It translates to CASRFDRDPYEQYF.

The V gene is TRBV2, the J gene TRBJ1-1; the match to TRBD1 covers 7 bases. The CDR3 consists of 14 residues. J lost 7 bases, V lost 6 bases, and 11 bases had no gene match. CDR1 is SNHLY, CDR2 FYNNEI, per germline. CDR3 nucleotide sequence: TGTGCCAGCAGCGCCCGGACAGGATTAGGTGAAGCTTTCTTT. Its protein product is CASSARTGLGEAFF.

The chain carries TRBV5-6 and TRBJ2-7, with D possibly TRBD2 on 6 matching bases. The CDR3 is 15 residues long. CDR1 and CDR2 from the germline V gene are SGHDT and YYEEEE. V lost 3 bases and J lost 0, with 13 bases in between. CDR3 sequence: CASSSLDGSSYEQYF. CDR3 DNA: TGTGCCAGCAGCTCACTAGACGGGAGCTCCTACGAGCAGTACTTC.

The V gene is TRBV2, the J gene TRBJ1-2, with D tentatively TRBD1 (5 bases). This CDR3 region has 13 residues. Trimming cost V 4 bases and J 7 bases, with 13 bases left between them. Germline CDR1 and CDR2: SNHLY and FYNNEI. In DNA form, the CDR3 reads TGTGCCAGCAGTGTGGGCCAGGGCCTTGGCTACACCTTC. Residues: CASSVGQGLGYTF.

J is TRBJ1-2 and V is TRBV24-1; TRBD1 agrees at 8 bases. V shed 4 bases and J 12 bases; nucleotides not matched to a gene: 6. Germline V CDR1 and CDR2: KGHDR, SFDVKD. The CDR3 is 12 amino acids. This CDR3 reads CATSEDDRGHTF. CDR3 bases: TGTGCCACCAGTGAAGATGACAGGGGCCACACCTTC.

The rearrangement links TRBV27 to TRBJ2-3; 7 bases are shared with TRBD2. CDR3 length equals 16 residues. The germline V gene encodes CDR1 MNHEY and CDR2 SMNVEV (reference sequence). The ends lost 3 bases at V and 2 bases at J; junction bases unmatched: 8. The CDR3 sequence is CASSFLAVLATDTQYF. The CDR3 bases are TGTGCCAGCAGTTTTCTAGCGGTACTCGCCACAGATACGCAGTATTTT.

V gene TRBV29-1 combines with J gene TRBJ1-2; the D gene is possibly TRBD1 (5 bases). The CDR3 length is 15 residues. V was clipped by 4 bases and J by 4 bases, with 19 bases between them. The germline CDR1 and CDR2 sequences are SQVTM and ANQGSEA. Here the CDR3 DNA reads TGCAGCGTTGGAAAGAGTCCAGGGCTCGGCTATGGCTACACCTTC. It encodes CSVGKSPGLGYGYTF.

The chain couples TRBV19 to TRBJ1-2, with a tentative D call TRBD1 (6 bases). Trimming shortened V by 6 bases and J by 2 bases, and 16 bases separated the two germline ends. CDR1 is LNHDA, CDR2 SQIVND, per germline (reference sequence). The CDR3 has 15 amino acids. DNA for the CDR3: TGTGCCAGTAGCCCTATCGCGCAGGGGAACTATGGCTACACCTTC. This gives the protein CASSPIAQGNYGYTF.

The table lists this clone with a count of one. The chain joins TRBV19 to TRBJ2-2; D uncertain. The CDR3 is 14 residues long. Trimming took off 2 bases at V and 3 bases at J, with 7 bases between the two ends. Looked up from germline, CDR1 is LNHDA and CDR2 is SQIVND (reference sequence). The CDR3 coding sequence is TGTGCCAGTAGTATAAGGCGGTACACCGGGGAGCTGTTTTTT. The encoded protein is CASSIRRYTGELFF.

This sequence joins TRBV4-1 and TRBJ2-3, with TRBD2 as a possible D gene (5 bases). Germline-derived CDR1 and CDR2 are MGHRA and YSYEKL. The CDR3 has 16 amino acids. Trimming shortened V by 1 base and J by 4 bases, and 15 bases separated the two germline ends. CDR3 residues: CASSQGSSGRADTQYF. The CDR3 DNA reads as TGCGCCAGCAGCCAAGGGTCCAGCGGAAGGGCAGATACGCAGTATTTT.

J is TRBJ2-1 and V is TRBV4-2, with D tentatively TRBD2 (5 bases). The germline V and J ends were trimmed by 2 bases and 0 bases, with 8 bases remaining between them. The CDR3 is made up of 15 amino acids. Germline V gene lookup returns CDR1 LGHNA and CDR2 YNFKEQ. The CDR3 loop is CASSQREISYNEQFF. The CDR3 region has the DNA TGTGCCAGCAGCCAAAGGGAGATCTCCTACAATGAGCAGTTCTTC.

The V gene is TRBV5-1, the J gene TRBJ2-1; 7 bases are shared with TRBD2. The V gene's germline CDR1 is SGHRS and CDR2 YFSETQ. The CDR3 extends over 15 amino acids. The ends lost 2 bases at V and 5 bases at J; junction bases unmatched: 7. The CDR3 region has the DNA TGCGCCAGCAGCTTCGGGGGGAGGCGGGACAATGAGCAGTTCTTC. Encoded protein: CASSFGGRRDNEQFF.

This rearrangement joins TRBV18 to TRBJ1-1, with D tentatively TRBD1 (6 bases). This CDR3 is 16 amino acids long. CDR1 is KGHSH and CDR2 is LQKENI in the germline V gene. V was clipped by 3 bases and J by 3 bases, with 17 bases between them. In nucleotides, the CDR3 is TGTGCCAGCTCACCTCGAGGGGGTAGTTTATACACTGAAGCTTTCTTT. Protein sequence: CASSPRGGSLYTEAFF.

This chain joins TRBV13 and TRBJ2-1; D perhaps matches TRBD2 (5 bases). The CDR3 sequence is 14 residues long. The V end lost 3 bases, the J end lost 9 bases, and 15 bases lay between the germline ends. CDR1 and CDR2 from the germline V gene are PRHDT and FYEKMQ (reference sequence). The CDR3 is CASSFGLLPGEQFF. CDR3 nucleotide sequence: TGTGCCAGCAGCTTCGGACTGCTGCCGGGTGAGCAGTTCTTC.